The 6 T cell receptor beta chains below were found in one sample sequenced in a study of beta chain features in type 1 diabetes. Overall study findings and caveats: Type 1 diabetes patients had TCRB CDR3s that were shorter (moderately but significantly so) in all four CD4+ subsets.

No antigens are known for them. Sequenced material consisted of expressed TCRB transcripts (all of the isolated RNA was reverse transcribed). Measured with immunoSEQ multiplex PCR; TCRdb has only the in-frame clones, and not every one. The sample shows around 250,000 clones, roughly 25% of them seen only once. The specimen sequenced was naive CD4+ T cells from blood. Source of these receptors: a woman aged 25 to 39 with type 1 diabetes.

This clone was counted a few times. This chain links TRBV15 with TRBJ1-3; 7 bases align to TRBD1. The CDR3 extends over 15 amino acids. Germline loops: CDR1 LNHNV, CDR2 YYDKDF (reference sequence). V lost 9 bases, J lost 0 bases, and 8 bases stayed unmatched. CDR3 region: CATAGGQYSGNTIYF. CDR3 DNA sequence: TGTGCCACGGCTGGGGGACAGTACTCTGGAAACACCATATATTTT.

This CDR3 is CASSLWTGSSTEAFF. Here the CDR3 DNA reads TGTGCCAGCAGTTTATGGACAGGGTCTAGCACTGAAGCTTTCTTT. The chain couples TRBV28 to TRBJ1-1, with TRBD1 matching 7 bases. Germline values: CDR1 MDHEN, CDR2 SYDVKM. The CDR3 has 15 residues. J gave up 4 bases and V 0 bases, and 5 bases lay outside the gene matches.

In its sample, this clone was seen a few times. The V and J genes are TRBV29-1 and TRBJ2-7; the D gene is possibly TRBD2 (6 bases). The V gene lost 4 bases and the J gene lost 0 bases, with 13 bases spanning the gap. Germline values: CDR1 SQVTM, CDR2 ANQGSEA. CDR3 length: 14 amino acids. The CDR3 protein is CSVGGTDSSYEQYF. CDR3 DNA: TGCAGCGTTGGGGGGACTGACAGCTCCTACGAGCAGTACTTC.

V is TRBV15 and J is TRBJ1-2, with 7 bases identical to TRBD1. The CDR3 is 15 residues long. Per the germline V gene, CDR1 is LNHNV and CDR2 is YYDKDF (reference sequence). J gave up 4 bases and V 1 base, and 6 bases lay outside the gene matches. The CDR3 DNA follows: TGTGCCACCAGCAGAGGGGGGGACAGTCCCTATGGCTACACCTTC. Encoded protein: CATSRGGDSPYGYTF. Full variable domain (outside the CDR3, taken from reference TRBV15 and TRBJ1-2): DAMVIQNPRYQVTQFGKPVTLSCSQTLNHNVMYWYQQKSSQAPKLLFHYYDKDFNNEADTPDNFQSRRPNTSFCFLDIRSPGLGDTAMYLCATSRGGDSPYGYTFGSGTRLTVV.

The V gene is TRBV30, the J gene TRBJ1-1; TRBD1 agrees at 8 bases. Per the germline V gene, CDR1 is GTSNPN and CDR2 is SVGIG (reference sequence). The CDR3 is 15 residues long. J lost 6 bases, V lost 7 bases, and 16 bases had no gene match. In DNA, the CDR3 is TGTGCCTTTAGGGGGACAGGCGGCAGGATCCCTGAAGCTTTCTTT. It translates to CAFRGTGGRIPEAFF.

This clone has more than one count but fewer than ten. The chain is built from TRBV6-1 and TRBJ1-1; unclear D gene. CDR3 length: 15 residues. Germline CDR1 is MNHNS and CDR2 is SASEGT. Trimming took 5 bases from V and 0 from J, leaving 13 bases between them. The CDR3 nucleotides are TGTGCCAGCAGTCGCCGCTCCGGGGTGAACACTGAAGCTTTCTTT. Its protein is CASSRRSGVNTEAFF.